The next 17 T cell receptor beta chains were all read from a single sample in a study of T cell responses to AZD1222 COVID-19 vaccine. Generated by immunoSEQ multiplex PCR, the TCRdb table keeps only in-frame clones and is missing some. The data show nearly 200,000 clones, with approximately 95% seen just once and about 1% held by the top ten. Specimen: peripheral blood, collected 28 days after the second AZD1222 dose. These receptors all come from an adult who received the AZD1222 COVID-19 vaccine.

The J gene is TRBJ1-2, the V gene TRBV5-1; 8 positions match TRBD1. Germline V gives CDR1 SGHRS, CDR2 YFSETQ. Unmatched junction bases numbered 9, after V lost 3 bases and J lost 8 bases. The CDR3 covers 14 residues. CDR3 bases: TGCGCCAGCAGCTCGGCACAGGGGGTTGAAGGCTACACCTTC. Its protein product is CASSSAQGVEGYTF.

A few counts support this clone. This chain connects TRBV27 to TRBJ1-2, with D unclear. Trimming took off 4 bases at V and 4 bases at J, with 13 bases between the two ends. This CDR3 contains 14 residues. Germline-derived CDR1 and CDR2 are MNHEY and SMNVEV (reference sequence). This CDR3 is CASSSGSGRYGYTF. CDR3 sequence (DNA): TGTGCCAGCAGTTCGGGGAGCGGCCGCTATGGCTACACCTTC.

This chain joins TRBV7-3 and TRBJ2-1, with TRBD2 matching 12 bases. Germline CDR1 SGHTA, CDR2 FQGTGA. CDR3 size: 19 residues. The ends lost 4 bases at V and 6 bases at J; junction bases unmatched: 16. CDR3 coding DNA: TGTGCCAGCAGCTCCAATACAGCTAGCGGGGGGGCCGCAGGCAATGAGCAGTTCTTC. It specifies CASSSNTASGGAAGNEQFF.

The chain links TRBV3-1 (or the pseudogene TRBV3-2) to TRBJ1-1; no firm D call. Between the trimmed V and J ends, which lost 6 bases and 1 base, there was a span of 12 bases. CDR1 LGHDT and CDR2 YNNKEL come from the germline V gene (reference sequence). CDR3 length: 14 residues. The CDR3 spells CASRKLDGNTEAFF. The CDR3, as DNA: TGTGCCAGCAGGAAATTAGACGGGAACACTGAAGCTTTCTTT.

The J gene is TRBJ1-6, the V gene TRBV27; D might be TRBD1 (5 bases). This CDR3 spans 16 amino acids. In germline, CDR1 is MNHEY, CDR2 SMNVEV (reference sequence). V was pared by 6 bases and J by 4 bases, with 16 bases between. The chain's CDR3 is CASSLTATAYNSPLHF. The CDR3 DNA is TGTGCCAGCAGCCTAACCGCGACAGCTTATAATTCACCCCTCCACTTT.

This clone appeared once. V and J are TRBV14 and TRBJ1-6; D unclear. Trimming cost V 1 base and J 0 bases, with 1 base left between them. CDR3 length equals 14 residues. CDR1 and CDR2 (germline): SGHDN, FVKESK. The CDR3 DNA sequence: TGTGCCAGCAGCCAAGGCTCCTATAATTCACCCCTCCACTTT. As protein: CASSQGSYNSPLHF.

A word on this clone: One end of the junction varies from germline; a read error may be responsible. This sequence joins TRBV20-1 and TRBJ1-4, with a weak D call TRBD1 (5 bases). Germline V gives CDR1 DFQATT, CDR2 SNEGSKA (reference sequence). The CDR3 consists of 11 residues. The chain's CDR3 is CSASIGDSWKW. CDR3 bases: TGCAGTGCTAGTATAGGTGACAGCTGGAAATGG.

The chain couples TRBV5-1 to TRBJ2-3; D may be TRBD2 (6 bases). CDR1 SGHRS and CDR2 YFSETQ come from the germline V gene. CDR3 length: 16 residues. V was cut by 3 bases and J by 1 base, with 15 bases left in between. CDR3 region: CASSSAGSQRTDTQYF. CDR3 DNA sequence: TGCGCCAGCAGCTCGGCCGGGAGTCAACGCACAGATACGCAGTATTTT.

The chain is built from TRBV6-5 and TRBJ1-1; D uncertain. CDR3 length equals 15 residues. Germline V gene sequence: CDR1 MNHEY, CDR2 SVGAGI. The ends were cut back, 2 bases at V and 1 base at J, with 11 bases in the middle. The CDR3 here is CASSYEPLPNTEAFF. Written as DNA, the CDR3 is TGTGCCAGCAGTTACGAGCCCCTCCCGAACACTGAAGCTTTCTTT.

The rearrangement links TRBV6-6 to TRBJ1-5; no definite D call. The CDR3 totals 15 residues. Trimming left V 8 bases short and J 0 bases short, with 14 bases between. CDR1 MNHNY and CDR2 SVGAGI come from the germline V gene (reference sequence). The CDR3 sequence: CASENADHSNQPQHF. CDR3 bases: TGTGCCAGCGAGAATGCAGACCATAGCAATCAGCCCCAGCATTTT.

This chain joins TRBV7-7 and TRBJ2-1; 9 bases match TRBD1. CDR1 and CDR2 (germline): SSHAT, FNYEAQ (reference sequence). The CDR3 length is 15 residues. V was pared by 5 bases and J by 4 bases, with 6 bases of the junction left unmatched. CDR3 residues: CASSADRGVYNEQFF. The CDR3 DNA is TGTGCCAGCAGCGCGGACAGGGGCGTTTACAATGAGCAGTTCTTC.

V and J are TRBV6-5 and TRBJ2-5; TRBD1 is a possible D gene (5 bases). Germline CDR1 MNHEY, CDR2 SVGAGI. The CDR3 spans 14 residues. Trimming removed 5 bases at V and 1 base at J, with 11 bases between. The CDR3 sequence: CASSPGHIQETQYF. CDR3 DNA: TGTGCCAGCAGTCCTGGACACATCCAAGAGACCCAGTACTTC.

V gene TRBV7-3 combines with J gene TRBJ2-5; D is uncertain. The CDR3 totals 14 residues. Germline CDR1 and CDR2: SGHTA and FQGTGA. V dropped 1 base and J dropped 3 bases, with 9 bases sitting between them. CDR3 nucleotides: TGTGCCAGCAGCTTAAACGGCCAAAAAGAGACCCAGTACTTC. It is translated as CASSLNGQKETQYF.

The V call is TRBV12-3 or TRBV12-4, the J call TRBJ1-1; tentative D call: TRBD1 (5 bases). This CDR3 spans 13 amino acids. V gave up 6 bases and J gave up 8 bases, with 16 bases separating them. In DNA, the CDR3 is TGTGCCAGCAGCTCTCAAATCGGGGGAGAAGCTTTCTTT. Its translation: CASSSQIGGEAFF.

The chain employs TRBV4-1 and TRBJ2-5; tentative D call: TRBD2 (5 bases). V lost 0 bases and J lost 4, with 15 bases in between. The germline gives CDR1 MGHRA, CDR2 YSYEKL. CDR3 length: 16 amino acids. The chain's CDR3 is CASSQEAREGRETQYF. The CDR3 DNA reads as TGCGCCAGCAGCCAAGAGGCTAGGGAAGGGAGAGAGACCCAGTACTTC.

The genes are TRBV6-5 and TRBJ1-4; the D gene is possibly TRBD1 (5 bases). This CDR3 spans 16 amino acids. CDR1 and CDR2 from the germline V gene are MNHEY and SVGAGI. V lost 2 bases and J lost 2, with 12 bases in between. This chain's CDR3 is CASSYGGSGTNEKLFF. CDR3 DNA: TGTGCCAGCAGTTACGGGGGATCTGGGACTAATGAAAAACTGTTTTTT.

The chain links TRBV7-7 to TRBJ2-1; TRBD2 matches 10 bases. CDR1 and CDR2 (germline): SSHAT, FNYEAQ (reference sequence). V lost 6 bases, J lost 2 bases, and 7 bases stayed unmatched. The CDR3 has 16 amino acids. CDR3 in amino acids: CASSRASGGAYNEQFF. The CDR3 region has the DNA TGTGCCAGCAGTCGGGCAAGCGGGGGGGCCTACAATGAGCAGTTCTTC.